The 14 T cell receptor beta chains listed next were all sequenced from one sample in a study of T cell changes during pregnancy in multiple sclerosis. The data were produced by immunoSEQ multiplex PCR, yet TCRdb's version contains in-frame clones alone and is incomplete. The data hold about 31,000 clones, with 87% observed a single time. The source was CD8+ T cells from peripheral blood mononuclear cells, collected before pregnancy. The receptors stem from a female donor with multiple sclerosis, enrolled in a pregnancy study.

The chain uses TRBV28 and TRBJ2-5, with D possibly being TRBD2 (5 bases). Germline lookup yields CDR1 MDHEN and CDR2 SYDVKM. CDR3 length equals 14 residues. Between the trimmed V and J ends, which lost 3 bases and 1 base, there was a span of 9 bases. Here the CDR3 reads CASSLEDGQETQYF. For the CDR3, the DNA is TGTGCCAGCAGTTTGGAGGACGGCCAAGAGACCCAGTACTTC. Complete variable domain (other parts from reference TRBV28 and TRBJ2-5): DVKVTQSSRYLVKRTGEKVFLECVQDMDHENMFWYRQDPGLGLRLIYFSYDVKMKEKGDIPEGYSVSREKKERFSLILESASTNQTSMYLCASSLEDGQETQYFGPGTRLLVL.

V gene TRBV11-3 combines with J gene TRBJ1-1; D gene ambiguous. This CDR3 is built from 15 residues. The V end lost 5 bases, the J end lost 7 bases, and 20 bases lay between the germline ends. Germline-derived CDR1 and CDR2 are SGHNT and YENEEA. The DNA for the CDR3 is TGTGCCAGCAGCCGTAAAGCCGGGAGTCGATATGAAGCTTTCTTT. It codes for CASSRKAGSRYEAFF.

The chain employs TRBV10-3 and TRBJ1-2; the D gene is possibly TRBD1 (6 bases). This CDR3 has 16 amino acids. Deletions cut 10 bases from V and 5 bases from J, with 26 bases between. Germline CDR1 ENHRY, CDR2 SYGVKD. DNA of the CDR3: TGTGCCACCGGGGAAACCGGGACACACCCCGTTTATGGCTACACCTTC. Translated, it gives CATGETGTHPVYGYTF.

The J gene is TRBJ2-7, the V gene TRBV7-2, with TRBD2 matching 7 bases. Trimming at V came to 5 bases and at J to 3 bases, leaving 13 bases not matched to a gene. The germline V gene encodes CDR1 SGHTA and CDR2 FQGNSA. The CDR3 loop spans 16 amino acids. Here the CDR3 DNA reads TGTGCCAGCAGCCCGGACACCGGGACTACCTACTACGAGCAGTACTTC. It specifies CASSPDTGTTYYEQYF.

Only a few counts were recorded for this clone. V is TRBV11-2 and J is TRBJ2-5; 8 bases agree with TRBD1. V shed 2 bases, J shed 4 bases, and the junction held 9 bases outside the gene matches. CDR3 length: 16 residues. In germline, CDR1 is SGHAT, CDR2 FQNNGV. For the CDR3, the DNA is TGTGCCAGCAGCTTAAGTGCAGGGGGCGCAGGAGAGACCCAGTACTTC. This sequence encodes CASSLSAGGAGETQYF. Variable domain in full (rest from reference TRBV11-2 and TRBJ2-5): EAGVAQSPRYKIIEKRQSVAFWCNPISGHATLYWYQQILGQGPKLLIQFQNNGVVDDSQLPKDRFSAERLKGVDSTLKIQPAKLEDSAVYLCASSLSAGGAGETQYFGPGTRLLVL.

This chain connects TRBV7-9 to TRBJ1-2; tentatively, D is TRBD1 (5 bases). CDR1 SEHNR and CDR2 FQNEAQ come from the germline V gene (reference sequence). This CDR3 has 13 residues. The V end was cut by 3 bases, the J end by 5 bases, with 10 bases between. The CDR3 coding sequence is TGTGCCAGCAGCTTTGACAGTTCGTATGGCTACACCTTC. Translation gives CASSFDSSYGYTF. The full variable domain, its missing parts supplied by reference TRBV7-9 and TRBJ1-2, is DTGVSQNPRHKITKRGQNVTFRCDPISEHNRLYWYRQTLGQGPEFLTYFQNEAQLEKSRLLSDRFSAERPKGSFSTLEIQRTEQGDSAMYLCASSFDSSYGYTFGSGTRLTVV.

The chain is built from TRBV18 and TRBJ2-7; 8 bases align to TRBD2. Germline V gene data show CDR1 as KGHSH and CDR2 as LQKENI. CDR3 size: 15 residues. V shed 1 base and J 2 bases; nucleotides not matched to a gene: 4. The CDR3 DNA reads as TGTGCCAGCTCACCACGGCGCGGGGGGCCCTACGAGCAGTACTTC. It codes for CASSPRRGGPYEQYF. Full variable domain (outside the CDR3, taken from reference TRBV18 and TRBJ2-7): NAGVMQNPRHLVRRRGQEARLRCSPMKGHSHVYWYRQLPEEGLKFMVYLQKENIIDESGMPKERFSAEFPKEGPSILRIQQVVRGDSAAYFCASSPRRGGPYEQYFGPGTRLTVT.

V is TRBV6-5 and J is TRBJ2-2, with TRBD2 as a possible D gene (5 bases). Germline V gives CDR1 MNHEY, CDR2 SVGAGI. The CDR3 is 16 amino acids. V was cut by 4 bases and J by 0 bases, with 12 bases left in between. The CDR3 DNA follows: TGTGCCAGCAGTTTTCGACTATTCTCGAACACCGGGGAGCTGTTTTTT. It is translated as CASSFRLFSNTGELFF.

The count of this clone is one. The chain joins TRBV9 to TRBJ2-3; D gene uncertain. This CDR3 comprises 13 residues. V was cut by 1 base and J by 4 bases, with 7 bases left in between. Germline V lookup: CDR1 SGDLS, CDR2 YYNGEE. CDR3 coding DNA: TGTGCCAGCAGCGTATACCGGGCAGATACGCAGTATTTT. It specifies CASSVYRADTQYF.

V and J are TRBV7-8 and TRBJ1-5; 8 bases are a match to TRBD1. In germline, CDR1 is SGHVS, CDR2 FQNEAQ. J gave up 3 bases and V 1 base, and 11 bases lay outside the gene matches. The CDR3 has 18 residues. CDR3 in DNA: TGTGCCAGCAGCTTAGGTCCTAGGGCAGGGGGCCCCAATCAGCCCCAGCATTTT. Translated, it gives CASSLGPRAGGPNQPQHF.

The chain joins TRBV11-2 to TRBJ2-1, with 8 nucleotides matching TRBD2. After removal of 2 bases from V and 3 bases from J, the junction contained 3 bases not matched to a gene. Germline lookup yields CDR1 SGHAT and CDR2 FQNNGV. The CDR3 contains 15 residues. The CDR3 DNA reads TGTGCCAGCAGCTTAAGCGGGGGCCTCTACAATGAGCAGTTCTTC. Its translation is CASSLSGGLYNEQFF.

V is TRBV7-9 and J is TRBJ2-3; 7 bases match TRBD2. CDR3 length: 13 residues. From germline, CDR1 is SEHNR and CDR2 FQNEAQ (reference sequence). The trim removed 7 bases at V and 2 bases at J, leaving 3 bases unmatched. The CDR3 reads CASMAGDTDTQYF. CDR3 sequence (DNA): TGTGCCAGCATGGCGGGGGACACAGATACGCAGTATTTT. Using reference TRBV7-9 and TRBJ2-3 for the parts outside the CDR3, the full variable domain is DTGVSQNPRHKITKRGQNVTFRCDPISEHNRLYWYRQTLGQGPEFLTYFQNEAQLEKSRLLSDRFSAERPKGSFSTLEIQRTEQGDSAMYLCASMAGDTDTQYFGPGTRLTVL.

This clone was observed once. The CDR3 DNA reads as TGTGCCAGCAGCGTAGCTGGCAGGGACTACGAGCAGTACTTC. Protein product: CASSVAGRDYEQYF. The chain links TRBV9 to TRBJ2-7; the D gene is possibly TRBD1 (5 bases). The CDR3 has 14 residues. V lost 0 bases and J 3 bases, leaving 10 bases between the germline ends. Germline CDR1 is SGDLS and CDR2 is YYNGEE.

J is TRBJ1-4 and V is TRBV9; 9 nucleotides agree with TRBD1. The CDR3 spans 15 residues. J lost 7 bases, V lost 0 bases, and 4 bases had no gene match. CDR1 is SGDLS, CDR2 YYNGEE, per germline. CDR3 residues: CASSVAGTGFEKLFF. DNA for the CDR3: TGTGCCAGCAGCGTAGCCGGGACAGGGTTTGAAAAACTGTTTTTT.